A selection of T cell receptor beta chains follows, all from one sample in a study of blood T cell repertoires in COVID-19. The table came from immunoSEQ multiplex PCR; TCRdb's copy has only in-frame clones and leaves some out. The sample contains under 200,000 clones, over 75% of which appear only once. Sequenced sample: PBMCs or T cells enriched from blood (not recorded which). Receptors originate from a woman aged 50 to 60 who had recovered from COVID-19. The CDR3 runs from the conserved cysteine through the conserved F or W.

J: TRBJ2-4
V: TRBV7-8
CDR3: CASSGGDRGDIQYF

J: TRBJ2-3
V: TRBV20-1
CDR3: CSASSGTRASTDTQYF

J: TRBJ2-3
V: TRBV5-6
CDR3: CASSQTGLPDLGTDTQYF

J: TRBJ2-1
V: TRBV19
CDR3: CASSIIRAGEQFF

J: TRBJ1-6
V: TRBV10-1
CDR3: CASSESMAGAGSPLHF

J: TRBJ1-2
V: TRBV4-1
CDR3: CASSPLSGQGVYGYTF

J: TRBJ1-1
V: TRBV7-3
CDR3: CASSLSGQTEAFF

J: TRBJ1-1
V: TRBV12-3/TRBV12-4
CDR3: CASTTTLRTEAFF

J: TRBJ2-5
V: TRBV5-4
CDR3: CASSFPGQRGETQYF

J: TRBJ1-2
V: TRBV24-1
CDR3: CATSETGGLTYGYTF

J: TRBJ2-1
V: TRBV7-8
CDR3: CASSLRTDYNEQFF

J: TRBJ2-7
V: TRBV5-6
CDR3: CASSLLELAYEQYF

J: TRBJ2-5
V: TRBV5-1
CDR3: CASSREGETQYF

J: TRBJ1-2
V: TRBV5-4
CDR3: CASSLADNPYGYTF

J: TRBJ2-3
V: TRBV29-1
CDR3: CSVTSTDTQYF

J: TRBJ2-3
V: TRBV10-3
CDR3: CAAAQASGLSDTQYF

J: TRBJ2-1
V: TRBV7-6
CDR3: CASSLFEGDNEQFF

J: TRBJ2-1
V: TRBV18
CDR3: CASSPQLHRGRDEQFF

J: TRBJ2-1
V: TRBV7-3
CDR3: CASSTASSQGEQFF

J: TRBJ1-2
V: TRBV11-1
CDR3: CASSFSQGTGYGYTF

J: TRBJ2-6
V: TRBV5-1
CDR3: CASSPGSSGANVLTF

J: TRBJ1-1
V: TRBV7-9
CDR3: CASSPRGGNTEAFF

J: TRBJ1-2
V: TRBV3-1/TRBV3-2
CDR3: CASSPAGGSRYTF

J: TRBJ2-6
V: TRBV29-1
CDR3: CSVGQGLFDSGANVLTF

J: TRBJ2-1
V: TRBV14
CDR3: CASSQEYRTSGRDEQFF

J: TRBJ2-7
V: TRBV23-1
CDR3: CASSSWRYGMAYEQYF

J: TRBJ1-4
V: TRBV5-1
CDR3: CASSLMQGDEKLFF

J: TRBJ1-5
V: TRBV11-3
CDR3: CASSVPGQPNQPQHF

J: TRBJ1-5
V: TRBV4-1
CDR3: CASSQEGQGWDSNQPQHF

J: TRBJ2-1
V: TRBV15
CDR3: CATSRARRESQEQFF

J: TRBJ1-2
V: TRBV5-4
CDR3: CASRLQGASYGYTF

J: TRBJ1-5
V: TRBV30
CDR3: CAWSPGLLSNQPQHF

J: TRBJ1-2
V: TRBV2
CDR3: CASSGQTNYGYTF

J: TRBJ1-5
V: TRBV4-2
CDR3: CASSRGRTGNQPQHF

J: TRBJ2-3
V: TRBV5-1
CDR3: CASSRHGTPLGDGDTQYF

J: TRBJ2-7
V: TRBV10-3
CDR3: CAIRDSGTHSYEQYF

J: TRBJ2-5
V: TRBV19
CDR3: CASSIGLAGNPSQETQYF

J: TRBJ2-2
V: TRBV5-8
CDR3: CASSRHTATGELFF

J: TRBJ2-5
V: TRBV5-1
CDR3: CASSKLRGIQETQYF

J: TRBJ1-3
V: TRBV15
CDR3: CATSRDNFSGNTIYF